Sequencing of this T cell receptor beta chain was carried out in a study of cytomegalovirus exposure and HLA in healthy donors. In regard to this clone: No antigen is known for it.

Findings and caveats of the study: Per a prior analysis, the majority of TCR beta V segments were productive roughly 90% or roughly 30% of the time. Most sequenced TCRs were rare (though some public TCRs occurred in many donors). For cytomegalovirus status, the classifier reportedly gave diagnoses with high specificity and sensitivity. TCR beta V- and J-gene trimming, according to a later analysis, was linked to a missense DCLRE1C variant.

This PCR relied on a set of 60 Vbeta primers and 13 Jbeta primers. Profiling relied on immunoSEQ multiplex PCR, and the TCRdb table lists in-frame clones only, not all of them. The sample totals 150,000 to 200,000 clones; its top ten clones hold roughly 1.3%. The TCR was taken from a woman aged 55-69 years in good health and CMV-seronegative. The sample consisted of PBMCs.

This CDR3 reads CASSVDRDLEAFF. The CDR3 DNA reads TGTGCCAGCAGCGTGGACAGGGACCTTGAAGCTTTCTTT. This sequence joins TRBV7-8 and TRBJ1-1; 8 bases match TRBD1. The CDR3 is 13 residues long. Per germline, CDR1 SGHVS and CDR2 FQNEAQ. The V segment lost 5 bases and the J segment 7 bases; nucleotides outside the gene matches: 6. Drawing the rest from reference TRBV7-8 and TRBJ1-1, the complete variable domain is GAGVSQSPRYKVAKRGQDVALRCDPISGHVSLFWYQQALGQGPEFLTYFQNEAQLDKSGLPSDRFFAERPEGSVSTLKIQRTQQEDSAVYLCASSVDRDLEAFFGQGTRLTVV.